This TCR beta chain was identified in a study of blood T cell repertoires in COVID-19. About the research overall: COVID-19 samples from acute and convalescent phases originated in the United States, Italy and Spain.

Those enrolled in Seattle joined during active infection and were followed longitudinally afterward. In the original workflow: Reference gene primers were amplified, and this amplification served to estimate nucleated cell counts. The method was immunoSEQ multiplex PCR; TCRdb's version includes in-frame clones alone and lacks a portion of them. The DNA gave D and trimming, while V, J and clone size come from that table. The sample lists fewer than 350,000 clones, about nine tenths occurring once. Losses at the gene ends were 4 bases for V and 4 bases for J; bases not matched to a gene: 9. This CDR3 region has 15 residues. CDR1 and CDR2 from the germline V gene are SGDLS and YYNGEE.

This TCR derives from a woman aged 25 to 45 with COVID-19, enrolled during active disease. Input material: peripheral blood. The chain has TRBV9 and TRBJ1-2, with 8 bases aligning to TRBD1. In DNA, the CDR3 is TGTGCCAGCAGCAACGACAGGGGCCGCCCCTATGGCTACACCTTC. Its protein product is CASSNDRGRPYGYTF.